This T cell receptor beta chain was recorded in a study of blood T cell repertoires in COVID-19. Study-wide context: T cells, B-cell-depleted T cells, or PBMCs supplied cDNA or gDNA.

The CDR3 extends over 12 amino acids. The V gene's germline CDR1 is LNHDA and CDR2 SQIVND (reference sequence). Deletions cut 5 bases from V and 6 bases from J, with 9 bases between. Data came from immunoSEQ multiplex PCR; TCRdb stores just in-frame clones and leaves some out. The sample consists of about 81,000 clones, 70% to 90% of them appearing once. The rearrangement joins TRBV19 to TRBJ2-3; D is unresolved. This sequence originates from a man in his 70s with active or convalescent COVID-19. Sequencing input: peripheral blood. The CDR3 DNA is TGTGCCAGTAGTCACACCCAGGATACGCAGTATTTT. Amino acids: CASSHTQDTQYF.